This is a list of T cell receptor beta chains from one sample in a study of OX40 agonist ivuxolimab in advanced cancers. Clones were sequenced by immunoSEQ multiplex PCR, and TCRdb holds only the in-frame ones, with some missing. The table has some 45,000 clones, around nine tenths seen once. The source was CD4+ or CD8+ T cells sorted from blood, collected in a trial of the OX40 agonist ivuxolimab. The source of these receptors is an adult with an advanced solid tumor such as melanoma, head and neck, liver or kidney cancer. The CDR3 runs from the conserved cysteine through the conserved F or W. A D gene is named only where the DNA matches it firmly. Rows may omit the clone size; those that give it use once, few, many or a size class.

clone_size j_call v_call cdr3_length d_call cdr3_nt cdr3_aa
. TRBJ2-1 TRBV4-1 15 . TGCGCCAGCAGCCAAGAGGCGGGGCAGCGGAATGAGCAGTTCTTC CASSQEAGQRNEQFF
. TRBJ1-2 TRBV7-2 19 TRBD1 TGTGCCAGCAGCTTAGCGTCGACAGGGTACAGCGGGAAGGGGTATGGCTACACCTTC CASSLASTGYSGKGYGYTF
. TRBJ1-1 TRBV28 12 . TGTGCCAGCAGTTTCCCGCGATGGCAAGCTTTCTTT CASSFPRWQAFF
. TRBJ2-7 TRBV7-2 15 . TGTGCCGGACTAAGGGTAGGCCCTCGGGGCTACGAGCAGTACTTC CAGLRVGPRGYEQYF
. TRBJ1-6 TRBV19 13 TRBD1 TGTGCCAGTGCGGGACAGTATAATTCACCCCTCCACTTT CASAGQYNSPLHF
. TRBJ2-5 TRBV4-3 15 . TGCGCCAGCAGCTCAGGGATCGGGCCCCAAGAGACCCAGTACTTC CASSSGIGPQETQYF
. TRBJ2-1 TRBV13 15 . TGTGCCAGCAGCTTAGACAGGGACTCCTACAATGAGCAGTTCTTC CASSLDRDSYNEQFF
. TRBJ2-2 TRBV4-3 18 . TGCGCCAGCAGCCAAGAACTGGGGTCAAACGCGAACACCGGGGAGCTGTTTTTT CASSQELGSNANTGELFF
. TRBJ2-7 TRBV9 13 . TGTGCCAGCAGCGTAGGAGGCGAGAACGAGCAGTACTTC CASSVGGENEQYF
few TRBJ2-1 TRBV7-9 13 . TGTGCCAGCAGCGACCTATTACGAGGTGAGCAGTTCTTC CASSDLLRGEQFF
. TRBJ1-2 TRBV6-5 15 . TGTGCCAGCAGTCGGGTGTTGAGTCTCGGGAGTGGCTACACCTTC CASSRVLSLGSGYTF
. TRBJ2-5 TRBV4-3 13 TRBD1 TGCGCCAGCAGCCTTGACAGGGGAGAGACCCAGTACTTC CASSLDRGETQYF
once TRBJ2-2 TRBV19 18 TRBD2 TGTGCCAGTAGTATAGATTTGGCGGGGGGGCGTGGCACCGGGGAGCTGTTTTTT CASSIDLAGGRGTGELFF
. TRBJ2-3 TRBV27 15 TRBD2 TGTGCCAGCAGTGGACTAGCGGGGAACACAGATACGCAGTATTTT CASSGLAGNTDTQYF
. TRBJ2-1 TRBV11-3 14 TRBD2 TGTGCCAGCAGCTTGGGAGGGGAAAGCAATGAGCAGTTCTTC CASSLGGESNEQFF
. TRBJ1-2 TRBV7-9 17 . TGTGCCAGCAGCTTAGGATCCGGCAGGGTCGGTAACTATGGCTACACCTTC CASSLGSGRVGNYGYTF
. TRBJ2-1 TRBV5-8 15 TRBD1 TGTGCCAGCAGCTCCAGGGACAGGCCTTCGGGGGAGCAGTTCTTC CASSSRDRPSGEQFF
. TRBJ1-5 TRBV6-6 15 . TGTGCCAGCAGCAAACCGTCTCAGGGAAATCAGCCCCAGCATTTT CASSKPSQGNQPQHF
. TRBJ1-1 TRBV7-2 13 . TGTGCCAGCAGCTTACCCCCGGGGGCTGAAGCTTTCTTT CASSLPPGAEAFF
few TRBJ2-2 TRBV28 13 . TGTGCCAGCAGCCCTTCTGGGGCCGGGGAGCTGTTTTTT CASSPSGAGELFF
. TRBJ1-2 TRBV10-3 15 . TGTGCCATCAGGCCGGGACGGGTTGTTAGCTATGGCTACACCTTC CAIRPGRVVSYGYTF
. TRBJ2-3 TRBV11-3 16 . TGTGCCAGCAGCTACGGCAACCCATCCAGCACAGATACGCAGTATTTT CASSYGNPSSTDTQYF
once TRBJ1-1 TRBV4-1 14 . TGCGCCAGCTCGAACCGCAGGGTGCACACTGAAGCTTTCTTT CASSNRRVHTEAFF
. TRBJ2-1 TRBV6-5 14 . TGTGCCAGCAGTTACGACTCGTCCTACAATGAGCAGTTCTTC CASSYDSSYNEQFF
once TRBJ2-1 TRBV11-2 16 . TGTGCCAGCAGCCTACTCGGACAGAACTCCTACAATGAGCAGTTCTTC CASSLLGQNSYNEQFF
. TRBJ2-3 TRBV7-6 12 . TGTGCCAGCAGCTTATCGCCGGATACGCAGTATTTT CASSLSPDTQYF
few TRBJ2-7 TRBV5-6 14 . TGTGCCAGCAGCTTGGGAGGGGACTCCTACGAGCAGTACTTC CASSLGGDSYEQYF
. TRBJ2-5 TRBV5-6 14 TRBD1 TGTGCCAGCAGCTTGGGGACAGGGGAAGAGACCCAGTACTTC CASSLGTGEETQYF
. TRBJ1-2 TRBV7-2 15 . TGTGCCAGCAGCTTAGCGCCAGGGGCTAACTATGGCTACACCTTC CASSLAPGANYGYTF
. TRBJ1-1 TRBV19 13 . TGTGCCAGTACTGAGACAACACACACTGAAGCTTTCTTT CASTETTHTEAFF
. TRBJ1-2 TRBV6-1 12 . TGTGCCAGCAGTCCAGGGAACTATGGCTACACCTTC CASSPGNYGYTF
. TRBJ2-7 TRBV6-1 14 . TGTGCCAGCAGTTCCTATCAAACAGGATACGAGCAGTACTTC CASSSYQTGYEQYF
. TRBJ1-3 TRBV6-1 16 . TGTGCCAGCAGTGAATACAGCGTTCTCTCTGGAAACACCATATATTTT CASSEYSVLSGNTIYF
. TRBJ1-1 TRBV7-9 15 . TGTGCCAGCAGCTTTACCGACAGTCAGAACACTGAAGCTTTCTTT CASSFTDSQNTEAFF
. TRBJ2-7 TRBV9 16 . TGTGCCAGCAGCGTAGCCCTCGGCAGGGAGTACAGCGAGCAGTACTTC CASSVALGREYSEQYF
. TRBJ1-1 TRBV5-6 12 TRBD1 TGTGCCACTAACAGGGGGCCCACTGAAGCTTTCTTT CATNRGPTEAFF
. TRBJ1-3 TRBV10-3 15 . TGTGCCATCAGTGACGGGGGGTCCTCTGGAAACACCATATATTTT CAISDGGSSGNTIYF
. TRBJ1-4 TRBV7-9 14 . TGTGCCAGCAGCCTGGCACAAGCACGAGAAAAACTGTTTTTT CASSLAQAREKLFF
. TRBJ1-5 TRBV19 15 . TGTGCCAGTAGTATAGTCGCGGGGAGCAATCAGCCCCAGCATTTT CASSIVAGSNQPQHF
. TRBJ2-5 TRBV13 17 TRBD2 TGTGCCAGCAGCCCCCACCAGGGTGCGGGGGGGGGAGAGACCCAGTACTTC CASSPHQGAGGGETQYF
. TRBJ1-5 TRBV27 13 . TGTGCCAGCAGTTTTCGAGGCAATCAGCCCCAGCATTTT CASSFRGNQPQHF
. TRBJ2-3 TRBV6-1 14 . TGTGCCAGCATGGTTTTAAGGGCTGAAGATACGCAGTATTTT CASMVLRAEDTQYF
. TRBJ2-1 TRBV13 17 TRBD2 TGTGCCAGCAGCCACCATAGCGGGGGAAGCTCCTACAATGAGCAGTTCTTC CASSHHSGGSSYNEQFF
. TRBJ2-7 TRBV7-9 13 . TGTGCCAGCAGCGCCCCGGGGGCCTACGAGCAGTACTTC CASSAPGAYEQYF
once TRBJ1-5 TRBV6-5 14 . TGTGCCAGCAGTTATTCGGACGGTAATCAGCCCCAGCATTTT CASSYSDGNQPQHF
. TRBJ2-1 TRBV7-8 15 TRBD2 TGTGCCAGCACCCCTTGGGGGGGGTCCTACAATGAGCAGTTCTTC CASTPWGGSYNEQFF
. TRBJ1-2 TRBV18 17 . TGTGCCAGCTCACCTCTTCAAACTCCCGATAGGGACTATGGCTACACCTTC CASSPLQTPDRDYGYTF